Presented here are 16 T cell receptor beta chains from one specimen sequenced in a study of cytomegalovirus exposure and HLA in healthy donors. Primers: 60 Vbeta forward and 13 Jbeta reverse. Data came from immunoSEQ multiplex PCR; TCRdb stores just in-frame clones and leaves some out. This sample carries around 140,000 clones, around 82% of them seen once, and the ten largest clones take 2.4%. The sequencing sample was made of PBMCs. These receptors were taken from a woman under 30 in good health and CMV-seropositive.

The chain recombines TRBV5-1 with TRBJ2-1, with 8 bases matching TRBD2. There are 15 residues in the CDR3. Per the germline V gene, CDR1 is SGHRS and CDR2 is YFSETQ. J lost 5 bases, V lost 0 bases, and 4 bases had no gene match. As DNA, the CDR3 is TGCGCCAGCAGCTTGGTAGCGGGGAAAAACAATGAGCAGTTCTTC. Its translation is CASSLVAGKNNEQFF. Full variable domain (outside the CDR3, taken from reference TRBV5-1 and TRBJ2-1): KAGVTQTPRYLIKTRGQQVTLSCSPISGHRSVSWYQQTPGQGLQFLFEYFSETQRNKGNFPGRFSGRQFSNSRSEMNVSTLELGDSALYLCASSLVAGKNNEQFFGPGTRLTVL.

The V and J genes are TRBV5-6 and TRBJ1-1, with D possibly matching TRBD1 (5 bases). Looked up from germline, CDR1 is SGHDT and CDR2 is YYEEEE. With 5 bases removed from V and 2 bases from J, the gap between germline ends came to 13 bases. The CDR3 is 14 amino acids. CDR3 loop: CASSFGTANTEAFF. The DNA for the CDR3 is TGTGCCAGCAGTTTTGGGACTGCTAACACTGAAGCTTTCTTT. The whole variable domain, remainder taken from reference TRBV5-6 and TRBJ1-1, is DAGVTQSPTHLIKTRGQQVTLRCSPKSGHDTVSWYQQALGQGPQFIFQYYEEEERQRGNFPDRFSGHQFPNYSSELNVNALLLGDSALYLCASSFGTANTEAFFGQGTRLTVV.

The chain links TRBV7-9 to TRBJ2-7, with D possibly matching TRBD2 (7 bases). The CDR3 is 19 residues long. Trimming cost V 1 base and J 2 bases, with 24 bases left between them. CDR1 and CDR2 from the germline V gene are SEHNR and FQNEAQ (reference sequence). CDR3 region: CASSLVLGVYGGGTYEQYF. The DNA of the CDR3 is TGTGCCAGCAGCTTAGTCCTAGGTGTTTACGGCGGGGGCACCTACGAGCAGTACTTC.

The rearrangement uses TRBV28 and TRBJ2-1; possible D gene TRBD1, 6 bases. V dropped 2 bases and J dropped 5 bases, with 10 bases sitting between them. The germline V gene encodes CDR1 MDHEN and CDR2 SYDVKM. The CDR3 is 14 amino acids. In nucleotides, the CDR3 is TGTGCCAGCAGTTTAATAGGGGGTAACAATGAGCAGTTCTTC. Translating gives CASSLIGGNNEQFF.

This clone turned up a few times. The chain carries TRBV19 and TRBJ1-5; 7 nucleotides agree with TRBD1. The CDR3 has 14 amino acids. Per the germline V gene, CDR1 is LNHDA and CDR2 is SQIVND (reference sequence). V lost 5 bases and J lost 7; bases outside the gene matches: 8. CDR3 DNA sequence: TGTGCCAGTAGTCCCTCGACAGGGAGGCAGCCCCAGCATTTT. This sequence encodes CASSPSTGRQPQHF. Looking up the rest from reference TRBV19 and TRBJ1-5 gives the full variable domain: DGGITQSPKYLFRKEGQNVTLSCEQNLNHDAMYWYRQDPGQGLRLIYYSQIVNDFQKGDIAEGYSVSREKKESFPLTVTSAQKNPTAFYLCASSPSTGRQPQHFGDGTRLSIL.

The chain combines TRBV19 with TRBJ2-3; 8 bases line up with TRBD1. The germline gives CDR1 LNHDA, CDR2 SQIVND (reference sequence). The CDR3 has 20 amino acids. V shed 3 bases and J 3 bases; nucleotides not matched to a gene: 20. The CDR3 nucleotides read TGTGCCAGTAGTATGTTATTGAGAGTGAGGACAGGGTATAGGACAGATACGCAGTATTTT. It encodes CASSMLLRVRTGYRTDTQYF.

V gene TRBV7-9 combines with J gene TRBJ2-1, with 11 bases identical to TRBD2. This CDR3 spans 16 amino acids. From germline, CDR1 is SEHNR and CDR2 FQNEAQ (reference sequence). The V segment lost 4 bases and the J segment 4 bases; nucleotides outside the gene matches: 6. CDR3: CASSWTSGRLYNEQFF. CDR3 DNA: TGTGCCAGCAGCTGGACTAGCGGGCGGTTATACAATGAGCAGTTCTTC.

The chain joins TRBV7-9 to TRBJ2-1, with D maybe TRBD2 (5 bases). This CDR3 has 14 amino acids. Trimming shortened V by 6 bases and J by 10 bases, and 19 bases separated the two germline ends. The germline gives CDR1 SEHNR, CDR2 FQNEAQ (reference sequence). The CDR3 nucleotides read TGTGCCAGCAGTCCGGGGTGGCGGGCAGTGGAGCAGTTCTTC. Its protein is CASSPGWRAVEQFF. The entire variable domain, with the rest obtained from reference TRBV7-9 and TRBJ2-1, is as follows: DTGVSQNPRHKITKRGQNVTFRCDPISEHNRLYWYRQTLGQGPEFLTYFQNEAQLEKSRLLSDRFSAERPKGSFSTLEIQRTEQGDSAMYLCASSPGWRAVEQFFGPGTRLTVL.

The chain links TRBV5-1 to TRBJ2-3; perhaps TRBD2 as D (5 bases). The germline gives CDR1 SGHRS, CDR2 YFSETQ. The ends were cut back, 0 bases at V and 8 bases at J, with 7 bases in the middle. The CDR3 spans 12 residues. The CDR3 DNA follows: TGCGCCAGCAGCTTGGAACTAGGTACGCAGTATTTT. Amino acids: CASSLELGTQYF.

This clone came up once. This CDR3 reads CASNPSGGWETQYF. DNA for the CDR3: TGTGCCAGCAACCCTAGCGGGGGTTGGGAGACCCAGTACTTC. The rearrangement links TRBV9 to TRBJ2-5; 10 positions agree with TRBD2. Germline loops: CDR1 SGDLS, CDR2 YYNGEE. The CDR3 covers 14 residues. The trim removed 6 bases at V and 5 bases at J, leaving 7 bases unmatched. Drawing the rest from reference TRBV9 and TRBJ2-5, the complete variable domain is DSGVTQTPKHLITATGQRVTLRCSPRSGDLSVYWYQQSLDQGLQFLIQYYNGEERAKGNILERFSAQQFPDLHSELNLSSLELGDSALYFCASNPSGGWETQYFGPGTRLLVL.

The rearrangement links TRBV9 to TRBJ1-5; D uncertain. In germline, CDR1 is SGDLS, CDR2 YYNGEE. V dropped 0 bases and J dropped 2 bases, with 9 bases sitting between them. The CDR3 totals 15 residues. In DNA, the CDR3 is TGTGCCAGCAGCGTAGGAGGTGGTGGCAATCAGCCCCAGCATTTT. Its translation is CASSVGGGGNQPQHF.

The CDR3 DNA reads as TGCGCCAGCAGCCAAGAAGGGGGTACACGGGGCCAGTTCTTC. This codes for CASSQEGGTRGQFF. The chain combines TRBV4-1 with TRBJ2-1; possible D gene TRBD1, 6 bases. This CDR3 has 14 amino acids. In germline, CDR1 is MGHRA, CDR2 YSYEKL. Trimming removed 0 bases at V and 13 bases at J, with 16 bases between.

The CDR3 loop reads CASSQLAGGQETQYF. CDR3 nucleotides: TGTGCCAGCAGTCAGTTAGCGGGGGGGCAAGAGACCCAGTACTTC. The chain employs TRBV28 and TRBJ2-5; 11 nucleotides align to TRBD2. Germline V gene data show CDR1 as MDHEN and CDR2 as SYDVKM. V lost 5 bases, J lost 2 bases, and 4 bases stayed unmatched. This CDR3 spans 15 amino acids.

This chain links TRBV6-1 with TRBJ1-3; no clear D. The germline V gene encodes CDR1 MNHNS and CDR2 SASEGT. Trimming cost V 5 bases and J 4 bases, with 6 bases left between them. CDR3 size: 12 residues. The CDR3, as DNA: TGTGCCAGCAGTATAGTGGGAAACACCATATATTTT. The encoded protein is CASSIVGNTIYF.

This chain's CDR3 is CASSSDIFEQYF. CDR3 DNA sequence: TGTGCCAGCAGCTCCGACATCTTCGAGCAGTACTTC. V is TRBV28 and J is TRBJ2-7; D unresolved. Trimming removed 6 bases at V and 6 bases at J, with 12 bases between. Germline CDR1 and CDR2: MDHEN and SYDVKM. The CDR3 has 12 amino acids.

In regard to this clone: Distinct nucleotide sequences in the sample also encode this CDR3. The CDR3: CASSHDSSNQPQHF. CDR3 nucleotides: TGTGCCAGCAGCCACGACAGTAGCAATCAGCCCCAGCATTTT. V is TRBV7-9 and J is TRBJ1-5; D might be TRBD1 (5 bases). Trimming removed 5 bases from V and 0 bases from J, with 8 bases in between. The CDR3 loop spans 14 amino acids. Germline V lookup: CDR1 SEHNR, CDR2 FQNEAQ (reference sequence).